The sequence of this T cell receptor (beta chain) was determined in a study of CD8+ T cells in alopecia areata. The treatment denotes: oral pan-JAK inhibitor, 5-10 mg twice daily. Sorting of PBMCs yielded the CD4+ and CD8+ T cells. A note on this clone: Its antigen is unknown.

The sequencing template was cDNA reverse transcribed from extracted RNA. Profiled with immunoSEQ multiplex PCR; TCRdb holds only in-frame clones, not every one. The repertoire holds 190,000 or so clones, with roughly three fifths as singletons. Study-level results: Having one nonresponder leaves uncertain how baseline CD8+ expansion relates to response. Clonality in lesional scalp, especially alopecia totalis/universalis, exceeded that of normal scalp. Scalp and blood retained many expanded lesional clones during tofacitinib.

The germline V gene encodes CDR1 ENHRY and CDR2 SYGVKD. V shed 0 bases and J shed 7 bases, with 10 bases lying between them. The CDR3 length is 14 residues. This receptor was obtained from a human donor with alopecia areata. The starting material was CD4+ T cells sorted from blood, obtained at week 4, from a patient treated with tofacitinib. This chain uses TRBV10-3 with TRBJ1-5; tentatively, D is TRBD1 (5 bases). The CDR3 is CAISESPREQPQHF. DNA for the CDR3: TGTGCCATCAGTGAGTCTCCCAGGGAACAGCCCCAGCATTTT.